The 26 T cell receptor beta chains below were found in one sample sequenced in a study of CD8+ T cells in alopecia areata. The treatment is: oral pan-JAK inhibitor, 5-10 mg twice daily. TCR sequencing used cDNA made by reverse transcription of extracted RNA. Clones were sequenced by immunoSEQ multiplex PCR, and TCRdb holds only the in-frame ones, with some missing. This sample has 180,000 or so clones, with about 54% found just once. Sequences were derived from CD4+ T cells sorted from blood, sampled at approximately week 60, from a patient treated with tofacitinib. These TCRs come from a human donor with alopecia areata.

The chain uses TRBV15 and TRBJ2-7; 8 nucleotides align to TRBD1. Germline V gene sequence: CDR1 LNHNV, CDR2 YYDKDF (reference sequence). Trimming removed 5 bases from V and 5 bases from J; junction bases left unmatched: 14. This CDR3 region has 16 residues. The CDR3: CATSPKGAGQGHEQYF. The CDR3 nucleotides are TGTGCCACCAGCCCCAAGGGTGCTGGACAGGGCCACGAGCAGTACTTC.

The CDR3 nucleotides are TGCGCCAGCAGCCTACCGATGGATGAGCAGTTCTTC. This encodes CASSLPMDEQFF. This chain joins TRBV5-1 and TRBJ2-1; D not certain. This CDR3 is 12 amino acids long. Germline values: CDR1 SGHRS, CDR2 YFSETQ. The V gene lost 4 bases and the J gene lost 8 bases, with 10 bases spanning the gap.

The chain uses TRBV10-3 and TRBJ2-5; possibly TRBD2 for D (5 bases). This CDR3 has 12 amino acids. The V gene lost 8 bases and the J gene lost 4 bases, with 11 bases spanning the gap. Per the germline V gene, CDR1 is ENHRY and CDR2 is SYGVKD. DNA of the CDR3: TGTGCCATCGGAGGAGCAGCAGAGACCCAGTACTTC. It specifies CAIGGAAETQYF.

Ten or more counts support this clone. The gene calls are TRBV7-9 and TRBJ2-1; D is undetermined. V was clipped by 5 bases and J by 0 bases, with 11 bases between them. This CDR3 is 15 amino acids long. Germline assignment: CDR1 SEHNR and CDR2 FQNEAQ (reference sequence). CDR3 sequence (DNA): TGTGCCAGCAGCCCCGGACGGAGCTCCTACAATGAGCAGTTCTTC. This sequence encodes CASSPGRSSYNEQFF.

This clone was seen only a few times. This sequence joins TRBV4-1 and TRBJ1-2; D ambiguous. Germline assignment: CDR1 MGHRA and CDR2 YSYEKL. Trimming removed 0 bases from V and 4 bases from J, with 12 bases in between. CDR3 length: 15 amino acids. In DNA, the CDR3 is TGCGCCAGCAGCCAAGATAGTACGGTCGGCTATGGCTACACCTTC. This sequence encodes CASSQDSTVGYGYTF.

This chain connects TRBV4-1 to TRBJ1-1; D is uncertain. CDR1 MGHRA and CDR2 YSYEKL come from the germline V gene. This CDR3 has 15 residues. V was trimmed by 5 bases and J by 4 bases, leaving 17 bases between them. Here the CDR3 reads CASSSPLPLSTEAFF. Written as DNA, the CDR3 is TGCGCCAGCAGCTCCCCTCTCCCCCTTAGCACTGAAGCTTTCTTT.

This chain connects TRBV6-5 to TRBJ2-3, with 10 bases matching TRBD2. From germline, CDR1 is MNHEY and CDR2 SVGAGI. This CDR3 has 15 residues. After removal of 4 bases from V and 5 bases from J, the junction contained 6 bases not matched to a gene. The CDR3 here is CASSLSGGAQDTQYF. The CDR3 region has the DNA TGTGCCAGCAGTTTGAGCGGGGGGGCCCAAGATACGCAGTATTTT.

The gene calls are TRBV5-1 and TRBJ1-5, with D possibly being TRBD1 (5 bases). The CDR3 is made up of 14 amino acids. The V and J ends lost 0 bases and 2 bases respectively, with 6 bases between them. Looked up from germline, CDR1 is SGHRS and CDR2 is YFSETQ. CDR3 sequence: CASSLGRGNQPQHF. The CDR3 region has the DNA TGCGCCAGCAGCTTGGGCAGGGGCAATCAGCCCCAGCATTTT.

A few counts support this clone. The V call is TRBV11-2, the J call TRBJ2-4; TRBD2 aligns across 10 bases. With 1 base clipped from V and 0 bases from J, the junction kept 9 bases outside the gene matches. From germline, CDR1 is SGHAT and CDR2 FQNNGV. This CDR3 contains 19 residues. The CDR3 here is CASSLVAGGVILAKNIQYF. CDR3 DNA: TGTGCCAGCAGCTTAGTAGCGGGGGGAGTGATCCTAGCCAAAAACATTCAGTACTTC.

The chain couples TRBV2 to TRBJ2-1; TRBD2 matches 14 bases. Germline CDR1 is SNHLY and CDR2 is FYNNEI. Losses at the gene ends were 10 bases for V and 6 bases for J; bases not matched to a gene: 11. This CDR3 spans 16 amino acids. The CDR3 reads CATSGLAGDPSNEQFF. The DNA of the CDR3 is TGTGCCACCTCGGGACTAGCGGGGGATCCCAGCAATGAGCAGTTCTTC.

V usage is TRBV4-1 and J usage is TRBJ1-1, with D perhaps matching TRBD1 (6 bases). Trimming stripped 6 bases from V and 1 base from J, with 12 bases between. This CDR3 has 14 residues. CDR1 is MGHRA and CDR2 is YSYEKL in the germline V gene. CDR3 nucleotides: TGCGCCAGCAGAGGACAGTTAAAGAACACTGAAGCTTTCTTT. Translating it yields CASRGQLKNTEAFF.

This chain uses TRBV30 with TRBJ1-1, with 7 bases identical to TRBD1. The length of the CDR3 is 13 residues. J was trimmed by 3 bases and V by 2 bases; bases with no gene match: 3. CDR1 is GTSNPN, CDR2 SVGIG, per germline (reference sequence). The DNA of the CDR3 is TGTGCCTGGAGTCCCCAGGGGGACACTGAAGCTTTCTTT. This gives the protein CAWSPQGDTEAFF.

The chain joins TRBV2 to TRBJ2-5; possibly TRBD1 for D (6 bases). V was cut by 4 bases and J by 8 bases, with 8 bases left in between. CDR3 length: 11 amino acids. Germline-derived CDR1 and CDR2 are SNHLY and FYNNEI. This CDR3 reads CASSVGHTQYF. The CDR3 DNA is TGTGCCAGCAGTGTGGGACATACCCAGTACTTC.

V is TRBV5-6 and J is TRBJ2-1; the D gene is possibly TRBD1 (6 bases). This CDR3 contains 17 residues. Between the trimmed V and J ends, which lost 4 bases and 4 bases, there was a span of 21 bases. Germline V CDR1 and CDR2: SGHDT, YYEEEE. Here the CDR3 reads CASSLADRPRDYNEQFF. The DNA for the CDR3 is TGTGCCAGCAGCCTAGCCGACAGGCCTAGGGATTACAATGAGCAGTTCTTC.

The chain carries TRBV30 and TRBJ1-2; no reliable D call. The CDR3 runs to 13 residues. Germline V lookup: CDR1 GTSNPN, CDR2 SVGIG (reference sequence). The germline V and J ends were trimmed by 2 bases and 4 bases, with 11 bases remaining between them. The CDR3 nucleotides are TGTGCCTGGAGTTTCGACTCAGGCTATGGCTACACCTTC. This sequence encodes CAWSFDSGYGYTF. Full variable domain (outside the CDR3, taken from reference TRBV30 and TRBJ1-2): SQTIHQWPATLVQPVGSPLSLECTVEGTSNPNLYWYRQAAGRGLQLLFYSVGIGQISSEVPQNLSASRPQDRQFILSSKKLLLSDSGFYLCAWSFDSGYGYTFGSGTRLTVV.

In nucleotides, the CDR3 is TGCAGTGCTAGTTGGGGAGATGGCTACACCTTC. It codes for CSASWGDGYTF. V gene TRBV20-1 combines with J gene TRBJ1-2; D remains unclear. The germline V gene has CDR1 DFQATT and CDR2 SNEGSKA (reference sequence). The CDR3 loop spans 11 amino acids. Trimming pared 3 bases from V and 6 bases from J, leaving 8 bases between.

The chain uses TRBV4-1 and TRBJ1-5, with 9 bases aligning to TRBD1. The CDR3 sequence is 17 residues long. Per germline, CDR1 MGHRA and CDR2 YSYEKL. J lost 4 bases, V lost 2 bases, and 9 bases had no gene match. Here the CDR3 DNA reads TGCGCCAGCAGCCAAACCAAGACAGGGGGAACTAATCAGCCCCAGCATTTT. Residues: CASSQTKTGGTNQPQHF.

This chain connects TRBV5-5 to TRBJ1-5; D call uncertain. Germline CDR1 reads SGHKS; CDR2 reads YYEKEE (reference sequence). V lost 3 bases, J lost 0 bases, and 4 bases lay in between. This CDR3 comprises 13 residues. CDR3 sequence (DNA): TGTGCCAGCAGCTATGGTAGCAATCAGCCCCAGCATTTT. As protein: CASSYGSNQPQHF.

The chain is built from TRBV7-3 and TRBJ2-3; D ambiguous. The CDR3 length is 15 residues. V lost 3 bases and J 4 bases, leaving 14 bases between the germline ends. The germline gives CDR1 SGHTA, CDR2 FQGTGA. CDR3 residues: CASSLSQSGPDTQYF. The CDR3 DNA is TGTGCCAGCAGCTTGTCGCAGTCGGGCCCAGATACGCAGTATTTT.

Only one count was recorded for this clone. The genes are TRBV29-1 and TRBJ2-7, with D tentatively TRBD1 (5 bases). V was cut by 7 bases and J by 2 bases, with 15 bases left in between. CDR1 and CDR2 (germline): SQVTM, ANQGSEA. This CDR3 contains 13 residues. In DNA form, the CDR3 reads TGCAGCGCACAAGGGGCACGTACCTACGAGCAGTACTTC. Protein: CSAQGARTYEQYF.

This clone was observed a single time. The chain carries TRBV4-2 and TRBJ2-7; 8 bases align to TRBD2. The length of the CDR3 is 15 residues. CDR1 and CDR2 (germline): LGHNA, YNFKEQ. V was pared by 0 bases and J by 7 bases, with 8 bases of the junction left unmatched. CDR3: CASSQEFGGAGEQYF. CDR3 DNA sequence: TGTGCCAGCAGCCAAGAGTTCGGGGGGGCTGGAGAGCAGTACTTC.

The V call is TRBV25-1, the J call TRBJ2-5, with D possibly called TRBD1 or TRBD2 (6 bases each). The DNA end is more similar to TRBJ2-7, so the J call may be wrong. CDR3 length: 15 amino acids. The germline V gene encodes CDR1 MGHDK and CDR2 SYGVNS. Here the CDR3 DNA reads TGTGCCAGCAGTGAATCTCGGGGGCCAACCTACGAGCAGTACTTC. Its protein product is CASSESRGPTYEQYF.

The chain uses TRBV19 and TRBJ2-6, with a weak D call TRBD1 (6 bases). Trimming took 6 bases from V and 2 from J, leaving 11 bases between them. The CDR3 loop spans 15 amino acids. CDR1 and CDR2 (germline): LNHDA, SQIVND (reference sequence). Here the CDR3 DNA reads TGTGCCAGTAGCTTACAGGGAACTGGGGCCAACGTCCTGACTTTC. Translation gives CASSLQGTGANVLTF.

This clone was detected once. The CDR3 is CASSLGSGDYNEQFF. The DNA for the CDR3 is TGTGCCAGCAGCTTAGGTAGCGGGGACTACAATGAGCAGTTCTTC. This chain connects TRBV11-1 to TRBJ2-1; 8 bases align to TRBD2. The CDR3 is 15 amino acids. Trimming at V came to 1 base and at J to 3 bases, leaving 2 bases not matched to a gene. Germline-derived CDR1 and CDR2 are SGHAT and FQDESV (reference sequence).

Only a few counts were recorded for this clone. V usage is TRBV6-5 and J usage is TRBJ2-7, with 8 bases that match TRBD1. The trim removed 8 bases at V and 3 bases at J, leaving 6 bases unmatched. The length of the CDR3 is 13 residues. The germline gives CDR1 MNHEY, CDR2 SVGAGI. The CDR3, as DNA: TGTGCCAGCCAGAACGGACAGGGCTACGAGCAGTACTTC. Translating it yields CASQNGQGYEQYF.

V and J are TRBV7-9 and TRBJ2-2, with TRBD1 matching over 9 bases. The ends lost 1 base at V and 4 bases at J; junction bases unmatched: 4. The germline V gene has CDR1 SEHNR and CDR2 FQNEAQ (reference sequence). The CDR3 totals 16 residues. As DNA, the CDR3 is TGTGCCAGCAGCTTAGACGGGACAGGGATCACCGGGGAGCTGTTTTTT. It translates to CASSLDGTGITGELFF. Full variable domain (remainder filled in from reference TRBV7-9 and TRBJ2-2): DTGVSQNPRHKITKRGQNVTFRCDPISEHNRLYWYRQTLGQGPEFLTYFQNEAQLEKSRLLSDRFSAERPKGSFSTLEIQRTEQGDSAMYLCASSLDGTGITGELFFGEGSRLTVL.